What follows are 10 T cell receptor beta chains derived from one specimen sequenced in a study of CD8+ T cells in alopecia areata. Described treatment: oral pan-JAK inhibitor, 5-10 mg twice daily. It was cDNA, reverse transcribed from extracted RNA, that served as the sequencing template. The protocol was immunoSEQ multiplex PCR, while the TCRdb copy is restricted to in-frame clones and leaves out a portion. The sample has roughly 92,000 clones, 70% to 85% seen once; the top ten hold 17%. Source: CD8+ T cells sorted from blood, taken between weeks 44 and 45, from a patient treated with tofacitinib. Receptors were obtained from a human donor with alopecia areata.

V gene TRBV28 combines with J gene TRBJ1-1, with unresolved D. The CDR3 has 13 amino acids. Germline CDR1 MDHEN, CDR2 SYDVKM. V was trimmed by 6 bases and J by 7 bases, leaving 15 bases between them. CDR3 loop: CASRLSRIDEAFF. In DNA, the CDR3 is TGTGCCAGCAGGCTCAGCCGGATTGATGAAGCTTTCTTT.

This rearrangement joins TRBV11-2 to TRBJ2-7; D is possibly TRBD1 (5 bases). CDR3 length: 15 amino acids. Deletions cut 3 bases from V and 4 bases from J, with 16 bases between. Germline V lookup: CDR1 SGHAT, CDR2 FQNNGV. CDR3 protein: CASSFGAAVGYEQYF. The CDR3 DNA is TGTGCCAGCAGCTTTGGGGCAGCCGTCGGGTACGAGCAGTACTTC.

This clone was recorded only once. This chain links TRBV2 with TRBJ1-5, with 7 bases that match TRBD1. V was clipped by 6 bases and J by 1 base; unmatched bases: 6. Germline V gene data show CDR1 as SNHLY and CDR2 as FYNNEI. The length of the CDR3 is 15 residues. The CDR3 protein is CASRGTVKSNQPQHF. Here the CDR3 DNA reads TGTGCCAGCAGAGGGACAGTTAAGAGCAATCAGCCCCAGCATTTT.

This chain links TRBV18 with TRBJ1-2, with D possibly matching TRBD1 (5 bases). The CDR3 is 15 amino acids. In germline, CDR1 is KGHSH, CDR2 LQKENI. V was pared by 3 bases and J by 4 bases, with 15 bases between. CDR3 sequence reads: CASSPSEGSLYGYTF. The DNA for the CDR3 is TGTGCCAGCTCACCGTCCGAGGGGTCCCTCTATGGCTACACCTTC.

This clone was seen ten or more times. The genes are TRBV29-1 and TRBJ2-5, with 7 positions matching TRBD2. The CDR3 totals 13 residues. V was pared by 7 bases and J by 5 bases, with 10 bases of the junction left unmatched. Germline V gene sequence: CDR1 SQVTM, CDR2 ANQGSEA. In nucleotides, the CDR3 is TGCAGCGCCTATAGCGGGTTGAGTGAGACCCAGTACTTC. It specifies CSAYSGLSETQYF.

This chain links TRBV30 with TRBJ1-1, with D perhaps matching TRBD1 (5 bases). The CDR3 is 15 amino acids. Trimming took 1 base from V and 2 from J, leaving 14 bases between them. Germline CDR1 is GTSNPN and CDR2 is SVGIG (reference sequence). The CDR3 DNA reads TGTGCCTGGAGTGAAGAGGGACGGCGAAACACTGAAGCTTTCTTT. This translates into CAWSEEGRRNTEAFF.

This rearrangement joins TRBV15 to TRBJ2-3; 8 bases are shared with TRBD2. CDR1 and CDR2 (germline): LNHNV, YYDKDF (reference sequence). V lost 4 bases and J lost 12; bases outside the gene matches: 6. The CDR3 has 12 amino acids. CDR3 in amino acids: CATSTSGGSQYF. Written as DNA, the CDR3 is TGTGCCACCAGCACAAGCGGGGGCTCTCAGTATTTT.

J is TRBJ1-2 and V is TRBV7-8; 7 bases fit TRBD1. The CDR3 loop spans 15 amino acids. Germline V gene sequence: CDR1 SGHVS, CDR2 FQNEAQ. Germline trimming cut 5 bases from V and 4 bases from J; bases unmatched to any gene: 10. CDR3 loop: CASSAGQQKFYGYTF. CDR3 bases: TGTGCCAGCAGCGCGGGACAGCAAAAATTCTATGGCTACACCTTC.

This clone appeared a single time. The chain employs TRBV4-3 and TRBJ1-3; unclear D gene. The CDR3 covers 14 residues. Germline CDR1 and CDR2: LGHNA and YSLEER. Deletions cut 0 bases from V and 4 bases from J, with 7 bases between. CDR3 coding DNA: TGCGCCAGCAGCCAAGATTTAGGCGGAAACACCATATATTTT. Amino acid sequence: CASSQDLGGNTIYF.

CDR3: CSVSLADTGELFF. The CDR3 DNA reads TGCAGCGTGAGCCTAGCGGACACCGGGGAGCTGTTTTTT. The chain employs TRBV29-1 and TRBJ2-2, with 7 positions matching TRBD2. The CDR3 contains 13 residues. Losses at the gene ends were 6 bases for V and 3 bases for J; bases not matched to a gene: 4. Germline V gene data show CDR1 as SQVTM and CDR2 as ANQGSEA.